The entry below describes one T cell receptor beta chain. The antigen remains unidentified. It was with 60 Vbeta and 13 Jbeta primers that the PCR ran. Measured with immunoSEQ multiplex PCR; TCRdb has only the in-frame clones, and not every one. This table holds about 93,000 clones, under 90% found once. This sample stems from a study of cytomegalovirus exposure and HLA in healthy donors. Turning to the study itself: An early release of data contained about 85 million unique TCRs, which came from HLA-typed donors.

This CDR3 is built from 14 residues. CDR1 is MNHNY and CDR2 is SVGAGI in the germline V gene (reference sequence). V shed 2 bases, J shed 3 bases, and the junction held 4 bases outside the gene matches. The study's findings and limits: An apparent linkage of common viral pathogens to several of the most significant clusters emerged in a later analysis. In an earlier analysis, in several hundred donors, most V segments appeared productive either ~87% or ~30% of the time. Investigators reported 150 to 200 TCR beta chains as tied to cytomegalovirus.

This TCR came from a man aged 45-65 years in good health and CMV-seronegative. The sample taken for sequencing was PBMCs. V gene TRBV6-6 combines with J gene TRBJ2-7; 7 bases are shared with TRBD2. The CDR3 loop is CASSYPGGFYEQYF. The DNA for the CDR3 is TGTGCCAGCAGTTACCCCGGGGGGTTCTACGAGCAGTACTTC.